The rows below give T cell receptor beta chains drawn from one sample of a study of blood T cell repertoires in COVID-19. Only in-frame clones appear in the TCRdb table, and some are missing; sequencing was by immunoSEQ multiplex PCR. The sample records 200,000 to 250,000 clones, 87% being singletons. The sequenced sample was PBMCs or T cells enriched from blood (not recorded which). These receptors all come from a man aged 18 to 29 with acute COVID-19. The CDR3 runs from the conserved cysteine through the conserved F or W. D genes are given only for firm matches. The size field is filled for only some rows; it gives once, few, many or a size class.

cdr3_nt: TGTGCCAGCAGCAGTAGCGGATCGGAAGAGACCCAGTACTTC; cdr3_aa: CASSSSGSEETQYF; v_call: TRBV6-5; j_call: TRBJ2-5; cdr3_length: 14; d_call: NA; clone_size: NA
cdr3_nt: TGTGCCAGCAGTCCGCCGGGACAGCGAAATGAAAAACTGTTTTTT; cdr3_aa: CASSPPGQRNEKLFF; v_call: TRBV6-5; j_call: TRBJ1-4; cdr3_length: 15; d_call: TRBD1; clone_size: NA
cdr3_nt: TGTGCCAGCAGCGATCACAGCTCTGGAAACACCATATATTTT; cdr3_aa: CASSDHSSGNTIYF; v_call: TRBV9; j_call: TRBJ1-3; cdr3_length: 14; d_call: NA; clone_size: NA
cdr3_nt: TGCGCCAGCAGCTTGGGGGGGACAGGCCCCTGGGGGAGCTCCTACGAGCAGTACTTC; cdr3_aa: CASSLGGTGPWGSSYEQYF; v_call: TRBV5-1; j_call: TRBJ2-7; cdr3_length: 19; d_call: TRBD1; clone_size: NA
cdr3_nt: TGTGCCAGCAGCCAAAGAGGATCGAGTCAAAAGACCCAGTACTTC; cdr3_aa: CASSQRGSSQKTQYF; v_call: TRBV3-1/TRBV3-2; j_call: TRBJ2-5; cdr3_length: 15; d_call: NA; clone_size: NA
cdr3_nt: TGTGCCAGCAGCCAAGACAGCTATGGCTACACCTTC; cdr3_aa: CASSQDSYGYTF; v_call: TRBV14; j_call: TRBJ1-2; cdr3_length: 12; d_call: NA; clone_size: once
cdr3_nt: TGCGCCAGCAGCCATGGCAGGCTAGCGGGGAAGAACACCGGGGAGCTGTTTTTT; cdr3_aa: CASSHGRLAGKNTGELFF; v_call: TRBV4-1; j_call: TRBJ2-2; cdr3_length: 18; d_call: TRBD2; clone_size: NA
cdr3_nt: TGTGCCAGCAGTTCCCCCACTGTGGCGGGAGGGAGAGACGAGCAGTACTTC; cdr3_aa: CASSSPTVAGGRDEQYF; v_call: TRBV28; j_call: TRBJ2-7; cdr3_length: 17; d_call: TRBD2; clone_size: NA
cdr3_nt: TGTGCCAGCAGCAGGGGGGACAGGGGTGGAGCTGAAGCTTTCTTT; cdr3_aa: CASSRGDRGGAEAFF; v_call: TRBV21-1; j_call: TRBJ1-1; cdr3_length: 15; d_call: NA; clone_size: NA
cdr3_nt: TGTGCCAGCAGTGATGGAGGGGCTATGTCGGAGAAACTGTTTTTT; cdr3_aa: CASSDGGAMSEKLFF; v_call: TRBV2; j_call: TRBJ1-4; cdr3_length: 15; d_call: NA; clone_size: NA
cdr3_nt: TGTGCCAGCAGTTGGGGCGGATCCCCGGGGACCCAGTACTTC; cdr3_aa: CASSWGGSPGTQYF; v_call: TRBV27; j_call: TRBJ2-5; cdr3_length: 14; d_call: NA; clone_size: NA
cdr3_nt: TGCAGCGTTGGCCTAGCGGGATACAATGAGCAGTTCTTC; cdr3_aa: CSVGLAGYNEQFF; v_call: TRBV29-1; j_call: TRBJ2-1; cdr3_length: 13; d_call: TRBD2; clone_size: NA
cdr3_nt: TGTGCCAGCAGTTTATCGTCCACCTACGAGCAGTACTTC; cdr3_aa: CASSLSSTYEQYF; v_call: TRBV27; j_call: TRBJ2-7; cdr3_length: 13; d_call: NA; clone_size: NA
cdr3_nt: TGCGCCAGCAGCCAAGATGTGGCAGGGGATCGGGAAAAACTGTTTTTT; cdr3_aa: CASSQDVAGDREKLFF; v_call: TRBV4-3; j_call: TRBJ1-4; cdr3_length: 16; d_call: NA; clone_size: NA
cdr3_nt: TGCGCCAGCAGCCAAGAACTAGCGGGTACCGGGGAGCTGTTTTTT; cdr3_aa: CASSQELAGTGELFF; v_call: TRBV4-1; j_call: TRBJ2-2; cdr3_length: 15; d_call: TRBD2; clone_size: NA
cdr3_nt: TGTGCCAGCAGATTGACAGTTAACACTGAAGCTTTCTTT; cdr3_aa: CASRLTVNTEAFF; v_call: TRBV12-3/TRBV12-4; j_call: TRBJ1-1; cdr3_length: 13; d_call: NA; clone_size: NA
cdr3_nt: TGTGCCAGCAGTCCGGGGGAAGGGACAGGGTTTATGACAGATACGCAGTATTTT; cdr3_aa: CASSPGEGTGFMTDTQYF; v_call: TRBV6-6; j_call: TRBJ2-3; cdr3_length: 18; d_call: TRBD1; clone_size: NA
cdr3_nt: TGTGCCAGCAGCTTAACCGGGACAGGGGAGCACGAGCAGTACTTC; cdr3_aa: CASSLTGTGEHEQYF; v_call: TRBV7-9; j_call: TRBJ2-7; cdr3_length: 15; d_call: TRBD1; clone_size: NA
cdr3_nt: TGTGCCAGTAGTATGGGCAGGGGAATCACTGAAGCTTTCTTT; cdr3_aa: CASSMGRGITEAFF; v_call: TRBV19; j_call: TRBJ1-1; cdr3_length: 14; d_call: NA; clone_size: NA
cdr3_nt: TGTGCCAGTAGTATAGATCGGGACAGGGTGGGCAATCAGCCCCAGCATTTT; cdr3_aa: CASSIDRDRVGNQPQHF; v_call: TRBV19; j_call: TRBJ1-5; cdr3_length: 17; d_call: TRBD1; clone_size: few
cdr3_nt: TGTGCCAGCAGCCCTAGCTTAAGAGGTGAACGGGTCTATGGCTACACCTTC; cdr3_aa: CASSPSLRGERVYGYTF; v_call: TRBV7-2; j_call: TRBJ1-2; cdr3_length: 17; d_call: NA; clone_size: NA
cdr3_nt: TGTGCCAGCAGCCCAGGGACAGGGGGAAAGGATTCACCCCTCCACTTT; cdr3_aa: CASSPGTGGKDSPLHF; v_call: TRBV3-1/TRBV3-2; j_call: TRBJ1-6; cdr3_length: 16; d_call: TRBD1; clone_size: few
cdr3_nt: TGTGCCACTGGGGCGGGATCCTACGAGCAGTACTTC; cdr3_aa: CATGAGSYEQYF; v_call: TRBV19; j_call: TRBJ2-7; cdr3_length: 12; d_call: NA; clone_size: few
cdr3_nt: TGTGCCAGCAGCGGAGGGCACGAGCAGTACTTC; cdr3_aa: CASSGGHEQYF; v_call: TRBV4-2; j_call: TRBJ2-7; cdr3_length: 11; d_call: NA; clone_size: NA
cdr3_nt: TGCGCCAGCAGCTTGGCCGCCGGGGGGAACGAGCAGTACTTC; cdr3_aa: CASSLAAGGNEQYF; v_call: TRBV5-1; j_call: TRBJ2-7; cdr3_length: 14; d_call: TRBD2; clone_size: NA
cdr3_nt: TGTGCCAGCAGCCTTGAATCGGGATGGAATGAGCAGTTCTTC; cdr3_aa: CASSLESGWNEQFF; v_call: TRBV7-3; j_call: TRBJ2-1; cdr3_length: 14; d_call: NA; clone_size: NA
cdr3_nt: TGCGCCAGCAGCTACCTAGCGGGAGGCGGGGGAGAGCAGTTCTTC; cdr3_aa: CASSYLAGGGGEQFF; v_call: TRBV5-1; j_call: TRBJ2-1; cdr3_length: 15; d_call: TRBD2; clone_size: once
cdr3_nt: TGTGCCAGCAGCCCGGACAGGTACAATGAGCAGTTCTTC; cdr3_aa: CASSPDRYNEQFF; v_call: TRBV5-5; j_call: TRBJ2-1; cdr3_length: 13; d_call: TRBD1; clone_size: NA
cdr3_nt: TGTGCCAGCAGTACACTAGCGGGAGGGCGGAATGAGCAGTTCTTC; cdr3_aa: CASSTLAGGRNEQFF; v_call: TRBV28; j_call: TRBJ2-1; cdr3_length: 15; d_call: TRBD2; clone_size: NA
cdr3_nt: TGTGCCATCAGTCTCGGGGAGGAAGCTTTCTTT; cdr3_aa: CAISLGEEAFF; v_call: TRBV10-3; j_call: TRBJ1-1; cdr3_length: 11; d_call: NA; clone_size: NA
cdr3_nt: TGTGCCAGCAGCCGCCTACAGGGGGCCTACAATGAGCAGTTCTTC; cdr3_aa: CASSRLQGAYNEQFF; v_call: TRBV6-2/TRBV6-3; j_call: TRBJ2-1; cdr3_length: 15; d_call: TRBD1; clone_size: NA
cdr3_nt: TGTGCCAGCAGCGCCTACCTAGCGGGTAGCACAGATACGCAGTATTTT; cdr3_aa: CASSAYLAGSTDTQYF; v_call: TRBV9; j_call: TRBJ2-3; cdr3_length: 16; d_call: TRBD2; clone_size: NA
cdr3_nt: TGTGCCAGTAGTATAGATCAGGGAGGGGGAACCGGCAATCAGCCCCAGCATTTT; cdr3_aa: CASSIDQGGGTGNQPQHF; v_call: TRBV19; j_call: TRBJ1-5; cdr3_length: 18; d_call: NA; clone_size: NA
cdr3_nt: TGTGCCAGCGGTAACGAAACACCGACAGGTTCCAACACTGAAGCTTTCTTT; cdr3_aa: CASGNETPTGSNTEAFF; v_call: TRBV28; j_call: TRBJ1-1; cdr3_length: 17; d_call: NA; clone_size: few
cdr3_nt: TGTGCCTGGAGTGTACAGCGTATATCGGGCCAGGGGGTGACCGGGGAGCTGTTTTTT; cdr3_aa: CAWSVQRISGQGVTGELFF; v_call: TRBV30; j_call: TRBJ2-2; cdr3_length: 19; d_call: TRBD1; clone_size: NA
cdr3_nt: TGTGCCAGCAGTTTGGCAGGGAATCAGCCCCAGCATTTT; cdr3_aa: CASSLAGNQPQHF; v_call: TRBV28; j_call: TRBJ1-5; cdr3_length: 13; d_call: NA; clone_size: NA
cdr3_nt: TGCGCCAGCAGTGAGATGTATTCGACCCAGTACTTC; cdr3_aa: CASSEMYSTQYF; v_call: TRBV10-1; j_call: TRBJ2-5; cdr3_length: 12; d_call: NA; clone_size: few
cdr3_nt: TGTGCCAGCAGTTTGGTATCAGGGGACCCTTCCTACGAGCAGTACTTC; cdr3_aa: CASSLVSGDPSYEQYF; v_call: TRBV28; j_call: TRBJ2-7; cdr3_length: 16; d_call: NA; clone_size: NA
cdr3_nt: TGTGCCAGTAAGGACACGAACACCGGGGAGCTGTTTTTT; cdr3_aa: CASKDTNTGELFF; v_call: TRBV19; j_call: TRBJ2-2; cdr3_length: 13; d_call: NA; clone_size: few
cdr3_nt: TGTGCCATCAGTGGGACAGGGGCTTCACCCCTCCACTTT; cdr3_aa: CAISGTGASPLHF; v_call: TRBV10-3; j_call: TRBJ1-6; cdr3_length: 13; d_call: TRBD1; clone_size: NA
cdr3_nt: TGTGCCAGCAGTGGGACTAGCGGGAGCAATGAGCAGTTCTTC; cdr3_aa: CASSGTSGSNEQFF; v_call: TRBV6-4; j_call: TRBJ2-1; cdr3_length: 14; d_call: TRBD2; clone_size: NA
cdr3_nt: TGTGCCAGCAGCTCCTCATCCAGGGACAGGGGATACTACGAGCAGTACTTC; cdr3_aa: CASSSSSRDRGYYEQYF; v_call: TRBV11-2; j_call: TRBJ2-7; cdr3_length: 17; d_call: TRBD1; clone_size: NA
cdr3_nt: TGTGCCAGTAGTATAGATCCCACAGGGACGGACACTGAAGCTTTCTTT; cdr3_aa: CASSIDPTGTDTEAFF; v_call: TRBV19; j_call: TRBJ1-1; cdr3_length: 16; d_call: NA; clone_size: NA
cdr3_nt: TGTGCCAGCAGTGGACAAAGCTACAATGAGCAGTTCTTC; cdr3_aa: CASSGQSYNEQFF; v_call: TRBV5-5; j_call: TRBJ2-1; cdr3_length: 13; d_call: NA; clone_size: once
cdr3_nt: TGTGCCAGCAGTGAAGGCAGGGTCTACGAGCAGTACTTC; cdr3_aa: CASSEGRVYEQYF; v_call: TRBV2; j_call: TRBJ2-7; cdr3_length: 13; d_call: NA; clone_size: once
cdr3_nt: TGTGCCAGCAGTTACTCGGGGTGGGACAGCCAAGAGACCCAGTACTTC; cdr3_aa: CASSYSGWDSQETQYF; v_call: TRBV6-5; j_call: TRBJ2-5; cdr3_length: 16; d_call: TRBD1; clone_size: NA
cdr3_nt: TGTGCCTGGGACAGGGGGCAGAATTCACCCCTCCACTTT; cdr3_aa: CAWDRGQNSPLHF; v_call: TRBV30; j_call: TRBJ1-6; cdr3_length: 13; d_call: TRBD1; clone_size: NA
cdr3_nt: TGTGCCAGCAGGCCAACGTCAACCCGGGGAGGGCAGCCCCAGCATTTT; cdr3_aa: CASRPTSTRGGQPQHF; v_call: TRBV27; j_call: TRBJ1-5; cdr3_length: 16; d_call: NA; clone_size: NA
cdr3_nt: TGTGCCAGCAGCCTATTACAGGGGCGATCGAACACTGAAGCTTTCTTT; cdr3_aa: CASSLLQGRSNTEAFF; v_call: TRBV6-2/TRBV6-3; j_call: TRBJ1-1; cdr3_length: 16; d_call: TRBD1; clone_size: NA
cdr3_nt: TGTGCCAGCAGTTCAGGGACAGCCGAGCAGTACTTC; cdr3_aa: CASSSGTAEQYF; v_call: TRBV28; j_call: TRBJ2-7; cdr3_length: 12; d_call: TRBD1; clone_size: NA
cdr3_nt: TGTGCCAGCAAAGGGACAGGGGATCAGCCCCAGCATTTT; cdr3_aa: CASKGTGDQPQHF; v_call: TRBV7-9; j_call: TRBJ1-5; cdr3_length: 13; d_call: TRBD1; clone_size: few
cdr3_nt: TGTGCCAGCAGTCCCCAAAGACGCGGGAGGGCCCTCACAGATACGCAGTATTTT; cdr3_aa: CASSPQRRGRALTDTQYF; v_call: TRBV28; j_call: TRBJ2-3; cdr3_length: 18; d_call: TRBD2; clone_size: NA
cdr3_nt: TGTGCCAGCCTTGGGGGGACTATCGATGAGCAGTTCTTC; cdr3_aa: CASLGGTIDEQFF; v_call: TRBV7-9; j_call: TRBJ2-1; cdr3_length: 13; d_call: TRBD2; clone_size: NA
cdr3_nt: TGTGCCAGCAGCCCGAGGGACAGCGAGATGAACACTGAAGCTTTCTTT; cdr3_aa: CASSPRDSEMNTEAFF; v_call: TRBV3-1/TRBV3-2; j_call: TRBJ1-1; cdr3_length: 16; d_call: TRBD1; clone_size: NA
cdr3_nt: TGTGCCAGCAGCCCCCAGGGGGAGCTTGGTTCACCCCTCCACTTT; cdr3_aa: CASSPQGELGSPLHF; v_call: TRBV6-5; j_call: TRBJ1-6; cdr3_length: 15; d_call: TRBD1; clone_size: NA
cdr3_nt: TGCGCCAGCAGCCAAGATGAGGACAGGGTTGGCGAGCAGTACTTC; cdr3_aa: CASSQDEDRVGEQYF; v_call: TRBV4-1; j_call: TRBJ2-7; cdr3_length: 15; d_call: TRBD1; clone_size: NA
cdr3_nt: TGTGCCAGCAGTTTCAGTCTTTTCTCCTATAATTCACCCCTCCACTTT; cdr3_aa: CASSFSLFSYNSPLHF; v_call: TRBV27; j_call: TRBJ1-6; cdr3_length: 16; d_call: NA; clone_size: NA
cdr3_nt: TGTGCCAGCAGTTCGACTAGCGCGAACACCGGGGAGCTGTTTTTT; cdr3_aa: CASSSTSANTGELFF; v_call: TRBV6-5; j_call: TRBJ2-2; cdr3_length: 15; d_call: TRBD2; clone_size: NA
cdr3_nt: TGTGCCAGCAGTTTAAGTTTCAGGACTCGCATCAATGAGCAGTTCTTC; cdr3_aa: CASSLSFRTRINEQFF; v_call: TRBV28; j_call: TRBJ2-1; cdr3_length: 16; d_call: NA; clone_size: NA